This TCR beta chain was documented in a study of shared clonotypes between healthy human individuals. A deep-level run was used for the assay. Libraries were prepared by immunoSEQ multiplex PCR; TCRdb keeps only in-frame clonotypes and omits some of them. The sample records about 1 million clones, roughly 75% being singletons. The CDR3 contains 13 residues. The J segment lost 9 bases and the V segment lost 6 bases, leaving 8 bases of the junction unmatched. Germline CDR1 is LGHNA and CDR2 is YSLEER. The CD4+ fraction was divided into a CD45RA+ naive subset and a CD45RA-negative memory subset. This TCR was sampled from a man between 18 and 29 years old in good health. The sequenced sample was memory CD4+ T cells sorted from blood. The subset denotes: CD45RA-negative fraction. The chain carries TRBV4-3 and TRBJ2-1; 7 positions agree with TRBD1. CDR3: CASRGQIGGEQFF. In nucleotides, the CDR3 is TGCGCCAGCAGGGGACAGATCGGCGGTGAGCAGTTCTTC.